One T cell receptor beta chain is described in this entry. This sample was included in a study of PD-L1 blockade in urothelial cancer. Generated by immunoSEQ multiplex PCR, the TCRdb table keeps only in-frame clones and is missing some. The repertoire holds roughly 63,000 clones, 81% seen once, with 2.5% to 4% in the top ten. Germline V lookup: CDR1 SGHRS, CDR2 YFSETQ. The CDR3 has 13 amino acids. The V and J ends lost 3 bases and 5 bases respectively, with 11 bases between them. The time point here: pretreatment peripheral blood. The sample in question was PBMCs, obtained around atezolizumab (anti-PD-L1) treatment. V is TRBV5-1 and J is TRBJ1-1; D possibly corresponds to TRBD1 (6 bases). The clonotype comes from a man aged 70 or older with urothelial cancer. Here the CDR3 DNA reads TGCGCCAGCAGCTCAGGGGTCCGGACTGAAGCTTTCTTT. This translates into CASSSGVRTEAFF.